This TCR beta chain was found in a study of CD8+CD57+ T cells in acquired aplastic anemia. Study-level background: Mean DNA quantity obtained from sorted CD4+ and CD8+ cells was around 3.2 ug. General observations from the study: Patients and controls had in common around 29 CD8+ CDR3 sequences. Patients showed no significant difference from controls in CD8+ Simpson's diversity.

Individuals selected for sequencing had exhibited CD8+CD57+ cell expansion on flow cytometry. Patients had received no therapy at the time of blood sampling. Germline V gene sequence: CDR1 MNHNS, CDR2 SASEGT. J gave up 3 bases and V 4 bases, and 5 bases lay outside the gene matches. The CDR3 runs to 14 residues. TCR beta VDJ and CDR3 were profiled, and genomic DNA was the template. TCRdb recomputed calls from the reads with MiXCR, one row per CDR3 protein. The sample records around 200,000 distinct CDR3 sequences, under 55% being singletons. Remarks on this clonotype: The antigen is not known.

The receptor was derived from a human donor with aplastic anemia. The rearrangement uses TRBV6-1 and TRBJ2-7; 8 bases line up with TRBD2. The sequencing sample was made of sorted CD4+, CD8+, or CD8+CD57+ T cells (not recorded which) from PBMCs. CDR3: CASSVGTRYYEQYF. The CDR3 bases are TGTGCCAGCAGTGTCGGGACTAGGTACTACGAGCAGTACTTC.